The clone carrying this T cell receptor (beta chain) appeared a few times. The table came from immunoSEQ multiplex PCR; TCRdb's copy has only in-frame clones and leaves some out. The table records some 1,700 clones, approximately 29% of them present only once. The sample originates from a study of T cells in localized non-small cell lung cancer. Material: lung tumor tissue, obtained before any cancer treatment. The clonotype comes from a female donor older than 55 with stage I squamous cell lung carcinoma.

CDR3 bases: TGTGCCAGCAGTTACTCCACAGGGTCCACCTACGAGCAGTACTTC. Translating gives CASSYSTGSTYEQYF. J is TRBJ2-7 and V is TRBV6-7; a weak D match, TRBD1 (6 bases). TRBV6-7 is noted as an ORF with a role that remains uncertain. The CDR3 is 15 residues long. Trimming took off 0 bases at V and 2 bases at J, with 11 bases between the two ends.